This TCR beta chain was obtained from a study of cytomegalovirus exposure and HLA in healthy donors. General study points: Common viral pathogens were later found to be apparently linked to several of the most significant clusters.

Concerning this clone itself: Its antigen is still unknown.

Trimming left V 5 bases short and J 10 bases short, with 9 bases between. This CDR3 has 12 amino acids. Germline V gene sequence: CDR1 MNHEY, CDR2 SVGAGI. The PCR contained 60 Vbeta and 13 Jbeta primers. Sequencing was performed with immunoSEQ multiplex PCR; in TCRdb, only in-frame clones are kept and a portion is missing. The sample has roughly 150,000 clones, around 85% seen once. The origin of this receptor is a male donor in good health and CMV-seronegative. The sequenced material came from PBMCs. V gene TRBV6-5 combines with J gene TRBJ1-6; D not certain. CDR3 DNA sequence: TGTGCCAGCAGTAGACAACGATCACCCCTCCACTTT. Translated: CASSRQRSPLHF.